The 2 T cell receptor beta chains given below trace back to one sample, sequenced in a study of regulatory T cells in long-lasting Graves disease. In building TCR beta libraries, iRepertoire HTBI primers were used together with Arm-PCR of CDR3 regions. TCRdb independently ran MiXCR on the multiplex PCR reads; one entry per CDR3 protein. Of about 530,000 distinct CDR3 sequences listed, 16% were seen once; the top ten hold approximately 25%. The time point was: newly diagnosed GD, antithyroid drugs for less than 3 months. PBMC RNA was the source of the TCR library. This sample was also put to use in a study of T cells in Graves' hyperthyroidism and ophthalmopathy.

Sequenced here: peripheral blood mononuclear cells (PBMCs), sampled at new diagnosis, from a patient treated with antithyroid drugs. These receptor sequences come from a woman aged 35 to 59 with Graves disease.

The rearrangement links TRBV28 to TRBJ2-4; maybe TRBD2 (7 bases). The germline V gene encodes CDR1 MDHEN and CDR2 SYDVKM. The length of the CDR3 is 18 residues. Deletions cut 6 bases from V and 2 bases from J, with 23 bases between. This CDR3 is CASRITAGAGSTKNIQYF. CDR3 coding DNA: TGTGCCAGCAGGATAACCGCGGGGGCCGGGTCTACCAAAAACATTCAGTACTTC.

About this clonotype itself: This clone may be a read error of a much larger clone one base away. This sequence joins TRBV11-2 and TRBJ2-3, with D perhaps matching TRBD1 (5 bases). The DNA matches TRBJ1-5 better at its end, which makes the J call doubtful. Germline lookup yields CDR1 SGHAT and CDR2 FQNNGV. The CDR3 runs 17 residues. The CDR3 sequence: CASSLYASGGSSDTQHF. For the CDR3, the DNA is TGTGCCAGCAGCTTATACGCTAGCGGGGGGTCCTCAGATACGCAGCATTTT.